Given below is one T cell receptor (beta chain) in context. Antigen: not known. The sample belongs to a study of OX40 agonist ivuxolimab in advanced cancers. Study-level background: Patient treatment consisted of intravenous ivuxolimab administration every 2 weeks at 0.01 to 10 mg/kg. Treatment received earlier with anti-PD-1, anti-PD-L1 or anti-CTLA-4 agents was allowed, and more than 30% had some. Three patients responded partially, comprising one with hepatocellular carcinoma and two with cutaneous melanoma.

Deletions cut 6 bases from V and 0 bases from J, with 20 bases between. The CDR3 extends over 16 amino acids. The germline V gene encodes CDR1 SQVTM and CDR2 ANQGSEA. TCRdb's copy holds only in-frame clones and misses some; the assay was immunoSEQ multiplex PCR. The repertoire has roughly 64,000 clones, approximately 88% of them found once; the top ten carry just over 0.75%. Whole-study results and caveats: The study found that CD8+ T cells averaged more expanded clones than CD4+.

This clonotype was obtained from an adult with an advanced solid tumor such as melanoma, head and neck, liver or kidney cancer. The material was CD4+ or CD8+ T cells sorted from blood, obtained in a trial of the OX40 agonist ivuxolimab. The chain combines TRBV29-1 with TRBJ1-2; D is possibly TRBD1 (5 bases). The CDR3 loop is CSVPLSRWGTNYGYTF. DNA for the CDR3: TGCAGCGTCCCCCTCAGCAGATGGGGGACTAACTATGGCTACACCTTC.